This record concerns one TCR beta chain sequence. Method: immunoSEQ multiplex PCR; TCRdb's copy keeps in-frame clones and lacks some. The profile covers approximately 200,000 clones, with 88% appearing a single time and around 2.8% taken by the ten largest. The data stem from a study of blood T cell repertoires in COVID-19. Whole-study context: COVID-19 samples collected from the United States, Italy and Spain covered acute and convalescent phases. From T cells, B-cell-depleted T cells, or PBMCs came the material, which was cDNA or gDNA.

The TCR originated in a woman aged 55-70 years with acute or convalescent COVID-19. Sequencing was performed on peripheral blood.

The CDR3 reads CASSARTSRNNEQFF. In DNA, the CDR3 is TGTGCCAGCAGCGCCCGGACTAGCAGGAACAATGAGCAGTTCTTC. V usage is TRBV11-2 and J usage is TRBJ2-1; 8 bases map to TRBD2. Trimming took 5 bases from V and 5 from J; bases not matched to a gene: 8. This CDR3 has 15 amino acids. Germline assignment: CDR1 SGHAT and CDR2 FQNNGV. The full variable domain, completed using reference TRBV11-2 and TRBJ2-1, is EAGVAQSPRYKIIEKRQSVAFWCNPISGHATLYWYQQILGQGPKLLIQFQNNGVVDDSQLPKDRFSAERLKGVDSTLKIQPAKLEDSAVYLCASSARTSRNNEQFFGPGTRLTVL.